Listed here are 10 T cell receptor beta chains from one sample, sequenced in a study of Graves' ophthalmopathy and Graves' hyperthyroidism. RNA served as the template for amplifying TCR beta CDR3 regions. The first round was an RT-PCR with HTBI primers, and the second round was a multiplex PCR. MiXCR was run by TCRdb on the multiplex PCR reads, yielding one entry per CDR3 protein. The sample has 300,000 to 450,000 distinct CDR3 sequences; about 17% are singletons. The sample comprised peripheral blood. These receptors originate from an adult woman with stable Graves' hyperthyroidism.

This clonotype came up many times. The chain joins TRBV28 to TRBJ2-7; D not resolved. The germline gives CDR1 MDHEN, CDR2 SYDVKM. This CDR3 has 13 amino acids. V gave up 3 bases and J gave up 7 bases, with 13 bases separating them. Here the CDR3 DNA reads TGTGCCAGCAGTTTTGGGTATTCGAGTGAGCAGTACTTC. Amino acid sequence: CASSFGYSSEQYF.

This clonotype was detected ten times or more. This rearrangement joins TRBV6-5 to TRBJ1-6, with D uncertain. The V end lost 0 bases, the J end lost 2 bases, and 8 bases lay between the germline ends. Germline CDR1 and CDR2: MNHEY and SVGAGI. The CDR3 sequence is 16 residues long. The CDR3 coding sequence is TGTGCCAGCAGTTACTCGCCGGATACCTATAATTCACCCCTCCACTTT. Translating gives CASSYSPDTYNSPLHF.

At least ten counts were recorded for this clonotype. The chain links TRBV6-1 to TRBJ2-7, with TRBD2 matching 10 bases. There are 13 residues in the CDR3. V trimming: 6 bases; J trimming: 4 bases; junction bases outside the gene matches: 3. Per the germline V gene, CDR1 is MNHNS and CDR2 is SASEGT. CDR3 region: CASSSGRGYEQYF. In nucleotides, the CDR3 is TGTGCCAGCAGCAGCGGGAGGGGGTACGAGCAGTACTTC.

Many counts were recorded for this clonotype. The chain combines TRBV30 with TRBJ2-4; TRBD2 matches 12 bases. The CDR3 is 14 residues long. Germline-derived CDR1 and CDR2 are GTSNPN and SVGIG (reference sequence). V dropped 5 bases and J dropped 6; count of bases not matched to a gene: 5. CDR3 loop: CAWAASGGGNIQYF. CDR3 sequence (DNA): TGTGCCTGGGCGGCTAGCGGGGGGGGAAACATTCAGTACTTC.

This chain links TRBV27 with TRBJ2-6; D unclear. The CDR3 runs to 18 residues. The germline V and J ends were trimmed by 7 bases and 0 bases, with 19 bases remaining between them. Germline V gene data show CDR1 as MNHEY and CDR2 as SMNVEV (reference sequence). Here the CDR3 reads CASISGKTWGSGANVLTF. DNA for the CDR3: TGTGCCAGCATTTCTGGCAAGACTTGGGGCTCTGGGGCCAACGTCCTGACTTTC.

This clonotype has a count of ten or more. Its ends do not fully match the called genes, so a read error is possible. This rearrangement joins TRBV10-1 to TRBJ2-2, with D tentatively TRBD2 (6 bases). CDR3 size: 13 residues. Germline V gene data show CDR1 as WNHNN and CDR2 as SYGVQD (reference sequence). The CDR3 region is CASSRRETGELFF. CDR3 bases: TGTGCCAGCAGCCGTCGGGAGACCGGGGAGCTGTTTTTT.

In the case of this clonotype: A much larger clonotype is one base distant, so this may be a read error. CDR3 in amino acids: CAWSVSGLSGNTTYF. The CDR3 coding sequence is TGTGCCTGGAGTGTATCAGGGTTGAGTGGAAACACCACATATTTT. This sequence joins TRBV30 and TRBJ1-3; weak D call: TRBD1 (5 bases). Germline V lookup: CDR1 GTSNPN, CDR2 SVGIG (reference sequence). There are 15 residues in the CDR3.

This clonotype was seen many times. This sequence may be a read error, since a much larger clone differs from it by one base. The V gene is TRBV2, the J gene TRBJ2-7; 8 positions agree with TRBD1. The CDR3 has 16 amino acids. Germline CDR1 is SNHLY and CDR2 is FYNNEI. CDR3 region: CAGSTGTGQRKYEQYF. The CDR3 DNA reads TGTGCCGGCAGTACCGGGACAGGCCAGCGAAAATACGAGCAGTACTTC.

The rearrangement uses TRBV30 and TRBJ2-2; 7 bases align to TRBD2. Trimming removed 3 bases from V and 2 bases from J; junction bases left unmatched: 21. This CDR3 is 20 amino acids long. CDR1 GTSNPN and CDR2 SVGIG come from the germline V gene (reference sequence). The CDR3 DNA reads TGTGCCTGGAGACGTCCATCGTGGGAGGGCCGGGTGAGAAACACCGGGGAGCTGTTTTTT. This sequence encodes CAWRRPSWEGRVRNTGELFF.

The chain employs TRBV9 and TRBJ2-5, with D tentatively TRBD2 (6 bases). Looked up from germline, CDR1 is SGDLS and CDR2 is YYNGEE. The V end was cut by 4 bases, the J end by 1 base, with 14 bases between. The CDR3 consists of 15 residues. The CDR3: CASSPRGTAQETQYF. Written as DNA, the CDR3 is TGTGCCAGCAGCCCCCGGGGGACCGCCCAAGAGACCCAGTACTTC.